This TCR beta chain was sequenced in a study of cytomegalovirus exposure and HLA in healthy donors. Study-wide results and limits: The study dropped some indistinguishable V segments, TRBV6-2 and TRBV6-3 among them. A missense variant in DCLRE1C was later tied to TCR beta V- and J-gene trimming.

To note about this clone: Its antigen is not known.

PCR used 60 Vbeta primers and 13 Jbeta primers. Sequencing was performed with immunoSEQ multiplex PCR; in TCRdb, only in-frame clones are kept and a portion is missing. The sample contains around 150,000 clones, 79% of which appear only once. The germline gives CDR1 GTSNPN, CDR2 SVGIG (reference sequence). V shed 3 bases, J shed 4 bases, and the junction held 13 bases outside the gene matches. CDR3 length: 16 amino acids. Source material: PBMCs. This TCR derives from a man over 45 in good health and CMV-seropositive. The V gene is TRBV30, the J gene TRBJ2-7, with TRBD1 matching 9 bases. The chain's CDR3 is CAWSGTTGQGIYEQYF. In DNA, the CDR3 is TGTGCCTGGAGCGGAACAACGGGACAGGGTATATACGAGCAGTACTTC.